The 31 T cell receptor beta chains listed next were all sequenced from one sample in a study of T cells in Graves' hyperthyroidism and ophthalmopathy. TCR beta CDR3 regions were amplified from RNA. HTBI primers were employed in a first-round RT-PCR of the TCR CDR3. TCRdb recomputed calls from the multiplex PCR reads with MiXCR, one row per CDR3 protein. The sample holds just over 550,000 distinct CDR3 sequences, around 46% seen once. The specimen was peripheral blood or thyroid tissue (not recorded which). These TCRs come from a woman aged 18-29 years with Graves' hyperthyroidism.

The chain joins TRBV9 to TRBJ2-2; 9 bases are a match to TRBD2. This CDR3 has 18 amino acids. Germline V CDR1 and CDR2: SGDLS, YYNGEE. V shed 4 bases, J shed 4 bases, and the junction held 14 bases outside the gene matches. CDR3 in amino acids: CASSQDHASGTRTGELFF. The CDR3 DNA follows: TGTGCCAGCAGCCAAGATCACGCTAGCGGGACCCGCACCGGGGAGCTGTTTTTT.

The chain couples TRBV2 to TRBJ1-3; 7 nucleotides align to TRBD1. There are 14 residues in the CDR3. The ends lost 5 bases at V and 8 bases at J; junction bases unmatched: 9. The germline gives CDR1 SNHLY, CDR2 FYNNEI. Here the CDR3 DNA reads TGTGCCAGCAGTACAGGGGTTGATGGCTACACCATATATTTT. Residues: CASSTGVDGYTIYF.

The CDR3 reads CASSHPGLTAQPQHF. DNA of the CDR3: TGTGCCAGCAGTCATCCGGGGTTGACTGCTCAGCCCCAGCATTTT. The chain combines TRBV2 with TRBJ1-5; D is unresolved. This CDR3 is built from 15 residues. Trimming stripped 5 bases from V and 6 bases from J, with 17 bases between. Germline V lookup: CDR1 SNHLY, CDR2 FYNNEI.

This clonotype appeared a few times. V and J are TRBV25-1 and TRBJ1-2, with D hard to call. This CDR3 comprises 12 residues. V lost 3 bases, J lost 4 bases, and 6 bases lay in between. Germline values: CDR1 MGHDK, CDR2 SYGVNS. The CDR3 loop reads CASSDLGYGYTF. The DNA for the CDR3 is TGTGCCAGCAGTGACTTAGGCTATGGCTACACCTTC.

This clonotype was detected a few times. J is TRBJ1-2 and V is TRBV2; 11 bases align to TRBD1. V gave up 6 bases and J gave up 3 bases; unmatched junction bases: 12. This CDR3 contains 17 residues. The germline CDR1 and CDR2 sequences are SNHLY and FYNNEI. The CDR3 loop reads CASRARTGGGWDYGYTF. The DNA for the CDR3 is TGTGCCAGCAGGGCACGGACAGGGGGCGGCTGGGACTATGGCTACACCTTC. Full variable domain (rest looked up from reference TRBV2 and TRBJ1-2): EPEVTQTPSHQVTQMGQEVILRCVPISNHLYFYWYRQILGQKVEFLVSFYNNEISEKSEIFDDQFSVERPDGSNFTLKIRSTKLEDSAMYFCASRARTGGGWDYGYTFGSGTRLTVV.

This clonotype came up many times. This sequence joins TRBV2 and TRBJ1-2; the D is unclear. Trimming shortened V by 1 base and J by 8 bases, and 2 bases separated the two germline ends. The germline CDR1 and CDR2 sequences are SNHLY and FYNNEI. This CDR3 is 10 amino acids long. The CDR3 is CASSEGGYTF. The CDR3 DNA follows: TGTGCCAGCAGTGAAGGAGGCTACACCTTC.

Details on this clonotype: It is likely a read error, because the conserved phenylalanine at the end of the CDR3 is missing. The DNA for the CDR3 is TGTGCCAGTAGTCCCCTGGGTCAGCCCCAGCATATT. It encodes CASSPLGQPQHI. V gene TRBV19 combines with J gene TRBJ1-5; no clear D. The V end lost 5 bases, the J end lost 6 bases, and 8 bases lay between the germline ends. CDR1 is LNHDA, CDR2 SQIVND, per germline (reference sequence). The CDR3 is made up of 12 amino acids.

This clonotype was counted between two and nine times. The chain couples TRBV29-1 to TRBJ2-2; TRBD1 matches at 11 bases. Germline V gene data show CDR1 as SQVTM and CDR2 as ANQGSEA. The CDR3 covers 13 residues. Written as DNA, the CDR3 is TGCAGATCCCGGGACAGGGGGACCGGGGAGCTGTTTTTT. Amino acid sequence: CRSRDRGTGELFF.

This clonotype has a handful of counts. CDR3 sequence (DNA): TGTGCCAGCAGCCGCGGTGGCGGAGGCTACGAGCAGTACTTC. It translates to CASSRGGGGYEQYF. The V and J genes are TRBV7-2 and TRBJ2-7; TRBD2 might be the D (5 bases). The V and J ends lost 5 bases and 3 bases respectively, with 14 bases between them. CDR1 SGHTA and CDR2 FQGNSA come from the germline V gene. The CDR3 consists of 14 residues.

The chain has TRBV10-3 and TRBJ1-3; tentative D call: TRBD1 (5 bases). V was clipped by 3 bases and J by 0 bases, with 9 bases between them. The CDR3 extends over 15 amino acids. The germline CDR1 and CDR2 sequences are ENHRY and SYGVKD. CDR3 loop: CAISERQFSGNTIYF. The CDR3 DNA sequence: TGTGCCATCAGTGAAAGACAGTTCTCTGGAAACACCATATATTTT.

V and J are TRBV19 and TRBJ1-2, with D maybe TRBD1 (6 bases). The CDR3 extends over 15 amino acids. CDR1 LNHDA and CDR2 SQIVND come from the germline V gene (reference sequence). Trimming shortened V by 5 bases and J by 1 base, and 14 bases separated the two germline ends. CDR3 sequence reads: CASSPGTPHNYGYTF. DNA for the CDR3: TGTGCCAGTAGTCCCGGGACACCTCATAACTATGGCTACACCTTC.

This clonotype was detected a few times. V usage is TRBV7-9 and J usage is TRBJ2-7; TRBD1 matches at 10 bases. The CDR3 has 15 amino acids. The trim removed 3 bases at V and 5 bases at J, leaving 7 bases unmatched. Germline CDR1 reads SEHNR; CDR2 reads FQNEAQ (reference sequence). The CDR3 protein is CASSLERGQGDEQYF. CDR3 nucleotides: TGTGCCAGCAGCTTGGAAAGAGGACAGGGGGACGAGCAGTACTTC.

Remarks on this clonotype: An end of the junction does not agree with germline; a read error may underlie this. The gene calls are TRBV20-1 and TRBJ2-2, with no clear D. This CDR3 is 14 amino acids long. Per the germline V gene, CDR1 is DFQATT and CDR2 is SNEGSKA (reference sequence). The CDR3 bases are TGCAGTGCTAGAGAAGAGCTAGACACCGGGCAGCTGTTTTTT. Its translation: CSAREELDTGQLFF.

This chain joins TRBV24-1 and TRBJ1-5; D is uncertain. This CDR3 contains 13 residues. The ends were cut back, 5 bases at V and 6 bases at J, with 10 bases in the middle. From germline, CDR1 is KGHDR and CDR2 SFDVKD. Here the CDR3 DNA reads TGTGCCACCAGTGTCAGAGAGGGTCAGCCCCAGCATTTT. Amino acid sequence: CATSVREGQPQHF.

The rearrangement joins TRBV20-1 to TRBJ1-6; weak D call: TRBD1 (6 bases). V gave up 3 bases and J gave up 10 bases, with 16 bases separating them. This CDR3 has 14 amino acids. Germline assignment: CDR1 DFQATT and CDR2 SNEGSKA (reference sequence). The chain's CDR3 is CSASRGHLGSPLHF. CDR3 nucleotide sequence: TGCAGTGCTAGTAGGGGACACTTGGGATCACCCCTCCACTTT.

The CDR3 DNA reads as TGTGCCAGCTCCACGGGAGACAGGGAGGGTCAGCCCCAGCATTTT. Residues: CASSTGDREGQPQHF. The chain employs TRBV6-1 and TRBJ1-5; 7 nucleotides agree with TRBD1. Germline CDR1 MNHNS, CDR2 SASEGT. V lost 8 bases, J lost 6 bases, and 13 bases stayed unmatched. The CDR3 length is 15 residues.

This clonotype has at least ten counts. DNA of the CDR3: TGTGCCAGCAGCTTATCAGGGGTCCTCCATAATTCACCCCTCCACTTT. It specifies CASSLSGVLHNSPLHF. The rearrangement links TRBV7-2 to TRBJ1-6; D might be TRBD1 (6 bases). The CDR3 is made up of 16 amino acids. Germline CDR1 is SGHTA and CDR2 is FQGNSA. The V and J ends lost 2 bases and 5 bases respectively, with 13 bases between them.

The rearrangement uses TRBV15 and TRBJ2-7; 7 bases are shared with TRBD1. CDR1 and CDR2 (germline): LNHNV, YYDKDF (reference sequence). The CDR3 spans 16 residues. The V and J ends lost 4 bases and 3 bases, in that order; junction bases with no gene match: 12. The CDR3 here is CATSTLARTGRYEQYF. CDR3 DNA: TGTGCCACCAGCACCTTGGCCCGGACAGGCCGCTACGAGCAGTACTTC. The complete variable domain, with remaining parts taken from reference TRBV15 and TRBJ2-7, reads DAMVIQNPRYQVTQFGKPVTLSCSQTLNHNVMYWYQQKSSQAPKLLFHYYDKDFNNEADTPDNFQSRRPNTSFCFLDIRSPGLGDTAMYLCATSTLARTGRYEQYFGPGTRLTVT.

The chain couples TRBV12-3 or TRBV12-4 to TRBJ2-7; D remains unclear. The CDR3 is 14 amino acids. Trimming cost V 4 bases and J 2 bases, with 12 bases left between them. CDR3 amino acids: CASSYFPVTYEQYF. CDR3 sequence (DNA): TGTGCCAGCAGTTATTTTCCAGTGACCTACGAGCAGTACTTC.

V gene TRBV2 combines with J gene TRBJ2-7; D is unresolved. CDR3 length equals 14 residues. V lost 6 bases and J lost 0, with 12 bases in between. Per germline, CDR1 SNHLY and CDR2 FYNNEI. CDR3 sequence: CASSQESSSYEQYF. The CDR3, as DNA: TGTGCCAGCAGCCAAGAATCCAGCTCCTACGAGCAGTACTTC.

The rearrangement joins TRBV14 to TRBJ1-1; 10 nucleotides match TRBD1. Losses at the gene ends were 4 bases for V and 2 bases for J; bases not matched to a gene: 4. CDR1 and CDR2 from the germline V gene are SGHDN and FVKESK. CDR3 length: 15 residues. CDR3 protein: CASSLDRGLNTEAFF. CDR3 DNA: TGTGCCAGCAGCCTCGACAGGGGGCTAAACACTGAAGCTTTCTTT.

The chain is built from TRBV7-9 and TRBJ1-2; D is undetermined. CDR3 length equals 14 residues. Trimming pared 1 base from V and 7 bases from J, leaving 13 bases between. The germline gives CDR1 SEHNR, CDR2 FQNEAQ (reference sequence). CDR3 region: CASSLDDGLLGYTF. The CDR3 DNA reads TGTGCCAGCAGCTTAGATGACGGCCTCCTTGGCTACACCTTC.

This clonotype was counted many times. This chain joins TRBV2 and TRBJ2-6, with 7 bases aligning to TRBD1. The germline V gene encodes CDR1 SNHLY and CDR2 FYNNEI. The CDR3 consists of 15 residues. Trimming at V came to 7 bases and at J to 0 bases, leaving 3 bases not matched to a gene. CDR3 region: CASTWTGSGANVLTF. CDR3 coding DNA: TGTGCCAGCACCTGGACAGGCTCTGGGGCCAACGTCCTGACTTTC.

This clonotype was picked up a small number of times. The chain carries TRBV6-1 and TRBJ1-2, with 11 nucleotides matching TRBD1. The V and J ends lost 5 bases and 6 bases, in that order; junction bases with no gene match: 5. The CDR3 totals 14 residues. Germline V gene data show CDR1 as MNHNS and CDR2 as SASEGT. The CDR3 nucleotides are TGTGCCAGCAGTCCGGGACAGGGGGGAGATGGCTACACCTTC. It encodes CASSPGQGGDGYTF.

Ten or more counts support this clonotype. The gene calls are TRBV7-6 and TRBJ2-7, with a weak D call TRBD1 (6 bases). The V and J ends lost 1 base and 0 bases respectively, with 10 bases between them. The CDR3 is made up of 15 amino acids. Looked up from germline, CDR1 is SGHVS and CDR2 is FNYEAQ. The DNA for the CDR3 is TGTGCCAGCAGCTTAGGGCGGACAGTCTCCTACGAGCAGTACTTC. This codes for CASSLGRTVSYEQYF.

This clonotype was seen a single time. It may be a read error: a sequence one base away is much more abundant. The genes are TRBV9 and TRBJ1-4; tentative D call: TRBD1 (5 bases). CDR1 is SGDLS and CDR2 is YYNGEE in the germline V gene. The CDR3 runs to 15 residues. This CDR3 is CASSAGVGPNEKLFF. The CDR3 DNA reads as TGTGCCAGCAGCGCGGGGGTGGGTCCTAACGAAAAACTGTTTTTT.

This clonotype was seen a few times. The chain has TRBV7-2 and TRBJ2-7, with no clear D. This CDR3 contains 14 residues. V lost 6 bases and J lost 3, with 15 bases in between. CDR1 is SGHTA and CDR2 is FQGNSA in the germline V gene. The CDR3 reads CASSFARANYEQYF. The DNA for the CDR3 is TGTGCCAGCAGTTTCGCTAGGGCGAACTACGAGCAGTACTTC.

This clonotype showed up just a few times. DNA of the CDR3: TGTGCCAGCAGCTTACTCGACAGGTTGATTGGCTACACCTTC. Its translation is CASSLLDRLIGYTF. The chain joins TRBV7-9 to TRBJ1-2, with a tentative D call TRBD1 (6 bases). Looked up from germline, CDR1 is SEHNR and CDR2 is FQNEAQ (reference sequence). The CDR3 consists of 14 residues. The V and J ends lost 2 bases and 7 bases respectively, with 14 bases between them.

This clonotype was counted a few times. This chain joins TRBV7-2 and TRBJ2-5; 7 bases align to TRBD2. This CDR3 comprises 17 residues. V shed 6 bases, J shed 2 bases, and the junction held 15 bases outside the gene matches. Germline CDR1 is SGHTA and CDR2 is FQGNSA. The CDR3 is CASRDKGLAVLQETQYF. CDR3 DNA: TGTGCCAGCAGAGACAAGGGGCTAGCGGTTCTGCAAGAGACCCAGTACTTC. Combining the CDR3 with reference TRBV7-2 and TRBJ2-5 gives the whole variable domain GAGVSQSPSNKVTEKGKDVELRCDPISGHTALYWYRQSLGQGLEFLIYFQGNSAPDKSGLPSDRFSAERTGGSVSTLTIQRTQQEDSAVYLCASRDKGLAVLQETQYFGPGTRLLVL.

The V and J genes are TRBV20-1 and TRBJ1-1; 7 bases are shared with TRBD1. Germline trimming cut 3 bases from V and 1 base from J; bases unmatched to any gene: 14. Germline CDR1 DFQATT, CDR2 SNEGSKA (reference sequence). CDR3 size: 17 residues. In DNA, the CDR3 is TGCAGTGCTAGTCATTCGCCAGGGGGTACCAGGAACACTGAAGCTTTCTTT. Its translation: CSASHSPGGTRNTEAFF.

The V gene is TRBV20-1, the J gene TRBJ1-2; maybe TRBD1 (5 bases). CDR3 length: 14 residues. Germline CDR1 and CDR2: DFQATT and SNEGSKA (reference sequence). Trimming shortened V by 2 bases and J by 2 bases, and 12 bases separated the two germline ends. The CDR3 sequence: CSARPRGSNYGYTF. CDR3 nucleotides: TGCAGTGCTAGACCTAGGGGCAGCAACTATGGCTACACCTTC.